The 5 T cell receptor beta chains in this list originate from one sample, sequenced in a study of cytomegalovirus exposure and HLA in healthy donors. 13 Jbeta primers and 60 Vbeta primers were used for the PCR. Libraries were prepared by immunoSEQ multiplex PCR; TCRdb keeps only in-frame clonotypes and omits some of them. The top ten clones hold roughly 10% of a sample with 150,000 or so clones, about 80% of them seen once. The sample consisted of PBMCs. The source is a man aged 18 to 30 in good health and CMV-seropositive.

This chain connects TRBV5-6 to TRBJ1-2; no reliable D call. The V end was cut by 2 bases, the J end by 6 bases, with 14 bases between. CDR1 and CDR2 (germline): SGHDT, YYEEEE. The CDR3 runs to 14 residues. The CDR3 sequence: CASSLPTNRDGYTF. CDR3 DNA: TGTGCCAGCAGCTTACCGACCAACCGGGATGGCTACACCTTC. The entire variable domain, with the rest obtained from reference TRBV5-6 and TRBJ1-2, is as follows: DAGVTQSPTHLIKTRGQQVTLRCSPKSGHDTVSWYQQALGQGPQFIFQYYEEEERQRGNFPDRFSGHQFPNYSSELNVNALLLGDSALYLCASSLPTNRDGYTFGSGTRLTVV.

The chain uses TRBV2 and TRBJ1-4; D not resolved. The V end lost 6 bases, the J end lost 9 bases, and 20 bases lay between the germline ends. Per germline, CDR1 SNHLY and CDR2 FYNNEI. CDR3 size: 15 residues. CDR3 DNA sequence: TGTGCCAGCAGGTCGGACCGGGCCGGGGAGAAAAAACTGTTTTTT. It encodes CASRSDRAGEKKLFF.

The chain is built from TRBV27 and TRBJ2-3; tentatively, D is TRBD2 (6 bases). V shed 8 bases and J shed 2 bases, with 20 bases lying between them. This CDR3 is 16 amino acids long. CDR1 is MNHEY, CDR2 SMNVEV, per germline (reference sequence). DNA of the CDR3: TGTGCCAGCTCGCAGGGCCGGTGGGGGGTCACAGATACGCAGTATTTT. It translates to CASSQGRWGVTDTQYF.

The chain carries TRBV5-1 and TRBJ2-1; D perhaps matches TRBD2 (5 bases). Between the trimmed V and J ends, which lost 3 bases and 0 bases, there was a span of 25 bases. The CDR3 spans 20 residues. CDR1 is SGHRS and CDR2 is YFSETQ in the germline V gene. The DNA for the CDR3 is TGCGCCAGCAGCTCCCTCCCGGACTCCGGTCCCAGGAGCTCCTACAATGAGCAGTTCTTC. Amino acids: CASSSLPDSGPRSSYNEQFF.

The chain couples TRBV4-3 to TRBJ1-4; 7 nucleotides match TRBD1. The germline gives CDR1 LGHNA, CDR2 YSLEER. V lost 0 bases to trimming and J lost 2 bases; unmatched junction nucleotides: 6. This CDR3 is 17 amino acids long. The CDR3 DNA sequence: TGCGCCAGCAGCCAAGATCTGACAGGGAAGACTAATGAAAAACTGTTTTTT. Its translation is CASSQDLTGKTNEKLFF.